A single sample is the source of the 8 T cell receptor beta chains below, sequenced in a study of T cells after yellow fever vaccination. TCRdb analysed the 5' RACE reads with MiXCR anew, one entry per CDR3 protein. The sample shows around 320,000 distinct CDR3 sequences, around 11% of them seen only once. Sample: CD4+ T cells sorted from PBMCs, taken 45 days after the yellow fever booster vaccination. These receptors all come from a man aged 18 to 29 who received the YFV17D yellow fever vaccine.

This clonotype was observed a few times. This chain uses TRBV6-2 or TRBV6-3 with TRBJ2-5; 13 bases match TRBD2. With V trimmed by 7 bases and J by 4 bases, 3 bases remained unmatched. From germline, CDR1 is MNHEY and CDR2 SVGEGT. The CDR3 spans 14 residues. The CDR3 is CASTTSGGRETQYF. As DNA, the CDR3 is TGTGCCAGCACGACTAGCGGGGGGCGAGAGACCCAGTACTTC.

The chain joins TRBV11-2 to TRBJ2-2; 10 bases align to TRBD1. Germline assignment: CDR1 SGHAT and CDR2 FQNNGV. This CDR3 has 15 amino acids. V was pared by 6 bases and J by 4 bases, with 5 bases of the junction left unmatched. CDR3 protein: CASSLDRGSTGELFF. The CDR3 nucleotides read TGTGCCAGCAGTTTGGACAGGGGGAGCACCGGGGAGCTGTTTTTT.

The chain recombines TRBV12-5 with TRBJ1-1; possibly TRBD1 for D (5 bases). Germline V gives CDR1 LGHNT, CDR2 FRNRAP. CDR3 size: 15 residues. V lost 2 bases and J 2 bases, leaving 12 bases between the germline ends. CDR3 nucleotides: TGTGCTAGTGGTTTGATTTTAGGGGTTAACACTGAAGCTTTCTTT. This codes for CASGLILGVNTEAFF.

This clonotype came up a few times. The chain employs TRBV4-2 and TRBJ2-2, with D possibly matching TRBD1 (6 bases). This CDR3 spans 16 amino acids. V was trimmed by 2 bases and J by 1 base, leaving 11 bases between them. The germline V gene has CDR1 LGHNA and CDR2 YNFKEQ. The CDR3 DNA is TGTGCCAGCAGCCAATCGGACAGAGGGAACACCGGGGAGCTGTTTTTT. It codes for CASSQSDRGNTGELFF.

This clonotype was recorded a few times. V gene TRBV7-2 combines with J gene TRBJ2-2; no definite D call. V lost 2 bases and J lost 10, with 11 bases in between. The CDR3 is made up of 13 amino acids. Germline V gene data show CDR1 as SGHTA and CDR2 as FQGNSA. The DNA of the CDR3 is TGTGCCAGCAGCTTAAATTCTGAAGAGGAGCTGTTTTTT. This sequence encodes CASSLNSEEELFF.

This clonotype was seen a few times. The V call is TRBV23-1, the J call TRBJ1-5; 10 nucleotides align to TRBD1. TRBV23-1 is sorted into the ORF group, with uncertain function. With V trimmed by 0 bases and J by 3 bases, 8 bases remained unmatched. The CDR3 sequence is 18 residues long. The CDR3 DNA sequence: TGCGCCAGCAGTCAATCGCGCCCGGGACAGGGGTCCAATCAGCCCCAGCATTTT. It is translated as CASSQSRPGQGSNQPQHF.

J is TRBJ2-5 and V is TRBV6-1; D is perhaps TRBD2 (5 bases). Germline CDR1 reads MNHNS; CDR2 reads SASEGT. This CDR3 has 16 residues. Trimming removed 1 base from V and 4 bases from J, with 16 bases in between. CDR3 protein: CASSEGERPRPETQYF. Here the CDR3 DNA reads TGTGCCAGCAGTGAAGGGGAGCGACCTAGGCCAGAGACCCAGTACTTC.

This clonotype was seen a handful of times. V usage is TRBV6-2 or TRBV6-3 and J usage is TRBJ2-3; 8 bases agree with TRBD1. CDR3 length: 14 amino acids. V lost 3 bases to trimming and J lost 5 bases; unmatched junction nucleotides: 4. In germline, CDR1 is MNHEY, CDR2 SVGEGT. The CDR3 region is CASSYAGTGDTQYF. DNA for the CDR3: TGTGCCAGCAGTTATGCGGGGACAGGAGATACGCAGTATTTT.